The rows below give T cell receptor beta chains drawn from one sample of a study of CD8 T cells in ankylosing spondylitis. TCRdb reanalysed the 5' RACE reads using MiXCR and keeps one entry per CDR3 protein. The sample consists of fewer than 400,000 distinct CDR3 sequences, under 15% of them appearing once. The specimen was blood, either unsorted or a sorted T cell fraction (not recorded which). All receptors derive from a male donor with ankylosing spondylitis or in good health (not recorded which). Each CDR3 is given with its conserved first and last residue. D genes are given only for firm matches. Size is omitted from some rows. Given values are once, few, many or a class for expanded clones.

D: NA; J: TRBJ2-1; V: TRBV5-6; size: few; CDR3: CASSFLGARSNEQFF; DNA: TGTGCCAGCAGCTTTCTAGGGGCTCGAAGCAATGAGCAGTTCTTC
D: TRBD1; J: TRBJ2-2; V: TRBV20-1; size: NA; CDR3: CSARDRPGQGAGELFF; DNA: TGCAGTGCTAGAGATAGACCGGGACAGGGGGCCGGGGAGCTGTTTTTT
D: TRBD1; J: TRBJ1-1; V: TRBV11-3; size: few; CDR3: CASSSARGQGGTEAFF; DNA: TGTGCCAGCAGCTCCGCCCGAGGACAGGGAGGCACTGAAGCTTTCTTT
D: NA; J: TRBJ2-1; V: TRBV3-1; size: NA; CDR3: CASSQSMNEQFF; DNA: TGTGCCAGCAGCCAATCCATGAATGAGCAGTTCTTC
D: TRBD2; J: TRBJ2-1; V: TRBV5-1; size: few; CDR3: CASSLRTSVGGEQFF; DNA: TGCGCCAGCAGCTTGCGGACTAGCGTGGGCGGTGAGCAGTTCTTC
D: TRBD1; J: TRBJ1-1; V: TRBV2; size: NA; CDR3: CASSDLGGKKAFF; DNA: TGTGCCAGCAGTGATCTAGGGGGCAAAAAAGCTTTCTTT
D: NA; J: TRBJ1-1; V: TRBV29-1; size: many; CDR3: CSVDRSGGTEAFF; DNA: TGCAGCGTAGACAGGAGCGGGGGCACTGAAGCTTTCTTT
D: TRBD1; J: TRBJ1-2; V: TRBV29-1; size: few; CDR3: CSTSPTGRSGGYTF; DNA: TGCAGCACTTCCCCGACAGGGAGGAGTGGCGGCTACACCTTC
D: NA; J: TRBJ1-6; V: TRBV27; size: few; CDR3: CASAARMGSDSPLHF; DNA: TGTGCCAGCGCTGCCCGTATGGGCTCGGATTCACCCCTCCACTTT
D: NA; J: TRBJ1-1; V: TRBV10-3; size: few; CDR3: CAISEANTEAFF; DNA: TGTGCCATCAGTGAGGCGAACACTGAAGCTTTCTTT
D: NA; J: TRBJ1-4; V: TRBV6-1; size: NA; CDR3: CASSPRGMNEKLFF; DNA: TGTGCCAGCAGTCCGAGGGGGATGAATGAAAAACTGTTTTTT
D: TRBD1; J: TRBJ2-4; V: TRBV12-3/TRBV12-4; size: few; CDR3: CASSHNQGEAKNIQYF; DNA: TGTGCCAGCAGTCATAACCAGGGGGAGGCCAAAAACATTCAGTACTTC
D: NA; J: TRBJ2-6; V: TRBV5-1; size: few; CDR3: CASSLDGGVGANVLTF; DNA: TGCGCCAGCAGCTTGGATGGAGGAGTCGGGGCCAACGTCCTGACTTTC
D: TRBD1; J: TRBJ2-7; V: TRBV5-1; size: few; CDR3: CASSSGQAGGYEQYF; DNA: TGCGCCAGCAGCTCCGGACAGGCTGGGGGCTACGAGCAGTACTTC
D: TRBD1; J: TRBJ2-7; V: TRBV28; size: once; CDR3: CASSLSGQASYEQYF; DNA: TGTGCCAGCAGTTTATCGGGACAGGCCTCCTACGAGCAGTACTTC
D: TRBD2; J: TRBJ2-3; V: TRBV4-1; size: few; CDR3: CASSQVGLAEAQTQYF; DNA: TGCGCCAGCAGCCAAGTGGGACTAGCGGAAGCGCAAACGCAGTATTTT
D: NA; J: TRBJ2-7; V: TRBV12-3/TRBV12-4; size: few; CDR3: CASSLHSPYEQYF; DNA: TGTGCCAGCAGTTTACACAGCCCCTACGAGCAGTACTTC
D: TRBD2; J: TRBJ2-7; V: TRBV9; size: NA; CDR3: CASSPSGLGGVSYEQYF; DNA: TGTGCCAGCAGCCCCTCGGGACTAGGGGGAGTGTCCTACGAGCAGTACTTC
D: NA; J: TRBJ2-5; V: TRBV5-1; size: few; CDR3: CASSPGPSPPETQYF; DNA: TGCGCCAGCAGCCCCGGGCCATCCCCCCCAGAGACCCAGTACTTC
D: NA; J: TRBJ1-1; V: TRBV6-5; size: NA; CDR3: CASSDWSTEAFF; DNA: TGTGCCAGCAGTGACTGGAGCACTGAAGCTTTCTTT
D: NA; J: TRBJ1-1; V: TRBV10-3; size: NA; CDR3: CAIKEPGRTEAFF; DNA: TGTGCCATCAAGGAGCCGGGGCGGACTGAAGCTTTCTTT
D: NA; J: TRBJ2-1; V: TRBV27; size: many; CDR3: CASSLGDGRKQFF; DNA: TGTGCCAGCAGTTTGGGTGACGGCCGAAAGCAGTTCTTC
D: TRBD1; J: TRBJ2-2; V: TRBV4-1; size: NA; CDR3: CASSYRGKEAGELFF; DNA: TGCGCCAGCAGCTACAGGGGAAAGGAGGCCGGGGAGCTGTTTTTT
D: TRBD1; J: TRBJ1-5; V: TRBV20-1; size: NA; CDR3: CSARAGGLGQPQHF; DNA: TGCAGTGCTAGGGCAGGGGGCCTTGGTCAGCCCCAGCATTTT
D: NA; J: TRBJ2-7; V: TRBV30; size: few; CDR3: CAWSVFSYEQYF; DNA: TGTGCCTGGAGTGTGTTCTCCTACGAGCAGTACTTC
D: NA; J: TRBJ2-3; V: TRBV28; size: NA; CDR3: CASSRPPGFEQYF; DNA: TGTGCCAGCAGCCGGCCCCCGGGCTTCGAGCAGTATTTT
D: TRBD2; J: TRBJ2-1; V: TRBV11-2; size: NA; CDR3: CASSPKTSGRLNLYNEQFF; DNA: TGTGCCAGCAGCCCCAAGACTAGCGGACGATTAAATCTTTACAATGAGCAGTTCTTC
D: NA; J: TRBJ2-7; V: TRBV6-1; size: NA; CDR3: CASSESHTAFSYEQYF; DNA: TGTGCCAGCAGTGAATCCCATACGGCGTTCTCCTACGAGCAGTACTTC
D: TRBD1; J: TRBJ1-1; V: TRBV20-1; size: few; CDR3: CSASPGTGGFEAFF; DNA: TGCAGTGCTAGCCCCGGGACAGGGGGCTTTGAAGCTTTCTTT
D: TRBD2; J: TRBJ2-1; V: TRBV5-1; size: few; CDR3: CASSYTGLAYNEQFF; DNA: TGCGCCAGCAGCTATACGGGACTAGCTTACAATGAGCAGTTCTTC
D: NA; J: TRBJ2-1; V: TRBV5-1; size: few; CDR3: CASSLEGPSYNEQFF; DNA: TGCGCCAGCAGCTTGGAGGGCCCCTCCTACAATGAGCAGTTCTTC
D: NA; J: TRBJ2-7; V: TRBV10-2; size: NA; CDR3: CASSPLLEGLSYEQYF; DNA: TGCGCCAGCAGTCCTCTGCTTGAAGGTTTATCCTACGAGCAGTACTTC